This T cell receptor (beta chain) is from a study of cytomegalovirus exposure and HLA in healthy donors (dated by TCRdb to between 2016 and 2019). In the study overall: An earlier analysis of approximately 640 of the donors reported roughly 300 Gb of sequence data and about 100 million unique TCR beta sequences from 150 million to 200 million T cells. An early release covering more than 500 HLA-typed donors comprised about 310 gigabases of sequencing data and roughly 85 million unique TCR sequences. Using immunosequencing, the study profiled T cell repertoires from 500 to 800 subjects and related those repertoires to cytomegalovirus serostatus. The study aimed to test whether cataloging public T cell receptors could reveal signatures of past pathogen exposure. Donor age, sex, ethnicity and CMV serostatus were collected together with the repertoire data. To predict cytomegalovirus infection status, the study combined high-throughput TCR immunosequencing, statistical association of individual TCRs with disease status, and machine learning. An earlier analysis of approximately 640 of the donors applied high-throughput TCR beta sequencing to assess whether each TCR beta V gene segment acted as functional or pseudogenic. Rather than drawing on any new phenotypic data, the later analysis identified candidate immune exposures from TCR beta sequences and the way those sequences occurred across donors. A later genetic analysis used genome-wide SNP genotypes for about 65% of the roughly 700 donors, treating that subset as a discovery cohort. All discovery cohort repertoires had been generated using a single sequencing platform. Four to six DR-DQ haplotypes were handled as single units for association and clustering, since linkage in the cohort was strong. Among the approximately 430 genotyped donors, 81% belonged to the genetic ancestry cluster associated with self-reported Caucasian donors. HLA typing covered class I and class II loci at four-digit resolution. A later analysis re-examined previously published TCR beta repertoires from just over 650 donors and added high-resolution HLA genotyping to investigate patterns of TCR occurrence. Among about 400 genotyped donors of the cohort, an average of approximately 240,000 unique TCR beta nucleotide sequences was sequenced per donor, of which about 18% were non-productive. A separate validation cohort of over 95 different subjects was used in addition to the roughly 700-subject first cohort. The number of donors typed differed by locus, with 629-630 for A, B, C, DRB1 and DQB1, 522 for DQA1, about 610 for DPA1, and about 450 for DPB1. Overall study outcomes, separate from this receptor: The authors suggested that the approach could potentially be generalized to other disease states and immunological phenotypes. In both the original and validation cohorts, the classifier was reported to diagnose cytomegalovirus status with high specificity and sensitivity. According to a later analysis, parvovirus B19, influenza, CMV and Epstein-Barr virus appeared linked to several top co-occurrence clusters. A cluster of highly shared sequence variants was judged likely to be a technical artifact of the sequencing pipeline. In vitro tests confirmed that a few of the cytomegalovirus-associated TCR beta chains recognize cytomegalovirus antigens. In a later analysis, HLA-associated TCR beta chains showed more clonal expansion and lower generation probabilities than non-associated chains that were equally common. At a false discovery rate of 0.05, a later analysis linked roughly 17,000 TCR beta sequences to specific HLA alleles. HLA typing was unavailable for some donors at each locus, so association tests used only the typed subset. The cohort was sequenced for TCR beta chains only, and without alpha or paired-chain data the features that could be detected were limited. V-gene and J-gene trimming of TCR beta chains was associated with a missense DCLRE1C variant in a later genetic analysis, and the association was replicated in an independent cohort. Most TCR sequences were observed very rarely across donors, whereas some public TCRs were present in many individuals. According to a later analysis, TCR association rates differed among HLA loci, with DRB1 alleles showing the most associated TCRs and HLA-C alleles showing the fewest. The study listed 150 to 200 TCR beta chains as associated with cytomegalovirus. Compared with the approximately 710-donor mean, donors in an Asian-associated ancestry cluster had fewer N-insertions in productive TCRs, according to a later genetic analysis. An earlier analysis of 587 of the donors showed that most TCR beta V segments appeared in productive rearrangements either about 87% or about 30% of the time, which broadly matched IMGT annotations. The presence/absence analyses assumed that sequencing depth was roughly uniform across donors, and that assumption may not be true. Immune exposure information for the cohort was limited to CMV serostatus. Most CMV-associated TCR beta chains appeared to be HLA-restricted in a later analysis, and the HLA associations seemed to be driven largely by CMV exposure. Correlated functional status among segregating V segments might be attributable to linkage disequilibrium, but an unknown experimental factor could not be ruled out. A further reported finding was that TCR beta sequences accurately predicted the HLA-A and HLA-B alleles for most subjects in the first cohort. Because counts were too low, seventeen rarely observed V segments, including chromosome 9 orphons, were excluded from the earlier analysis of around 590 of the donors. When HLA alleles, especially DR and DQ, strongly co-occurred, TCR associations were difficult to assign to individual alleles. Some IMGT-functional V segments, including TRBV6-2 and TRBV6-3, could not be told apart with the 87-base-pair reads, so those segments were excluded.

V has 0 bases trimmed and J has 5 bases trimmed; junction bases matching no gene number 6. The germline V gene provides CDR1 KGHSH and CDR2 LQKENI. The CDR3 numbers 16 residues from cysteine through phenylalanine. Just the 48-base CDR3 DNA is kept, in frame starting at base 1. The library was produced with the immunoSEQ multiplex PCR assay. A mixture of 60 forward primers for TCR Vbeta segments and 13 reverse primers for TCR Jbeta segments was used in the multiplex PCR. The CDR3 region of rearranged TCR beta genes was amplified from genomic DNA with a multiplex PCR assay. The amplified TCR beta libraries were sequenced on the Illumina HiSeq System as 87-base-pair reads. The authors' pipeline ran thus. Across the 670 or so repertoires, a later analysis counted roughly 77 million unique TCR beta chains, roughly 11 million of which were shared by at least two donors. To remove PCR and sequencing errors, raw reads were error-corrected and collapsed into unique sequences using a nearest-neighbor algorithm that merged closely related sequences. To assign V, D and J gene segments, CDR3 sequences were aligned to IMGT reference sequences. For a sequence to be retained, a match of at least six nucleotides to both a V gene segment and a J gene segment was required. Rearrangements were called productive when the CDR3 lacked stop codons and stayed in frame with V and J; all others were non-productive. CDR3 was defined according to IMGT convention as the region running from the second conserved V-encoded cysteine to the conserved J-encoded phenylalanine. The earlier analysis of 450 to 750 of the donors excluded any sequence lacking an unambiguous match to a single V gene segment. An earlier analysis of 450 to 650 of the donors called V segments functional above 56.7% productive rearrangements and segregating when the between-donor standard deviation exceeded 5%. To diagnose cytomegalovirus status from the catalog of TCR beta chain sequences, a statistical classification framework was built. In a later analysis, TCR nucleotide sequences were compared against IMGT/GENE-DB human TR gene sequences so that V and J genes could be assigned. Using the TCRdist pipeline, a later analysis assigned CDR3 sequences along with most-parsimonious VDJ recombination scenarios. A later analysis defined each TCR beta chain by its CDR3 amino acid sequence plus V-gene family, and excluded reads lacking a unique V-gene family. To address suspected cross-contamination and a sequencing artifact, a later analysis removed 450 to 700 highly shared, low-generation-probability nucleotide sequences. A later analysis calculated a clonal expansion index for each public chain from normalized within-repertoire ranks of inferred template counts. A later analysis computed generation probabilities with a VDJ recombination model fitted to out-of-frame rearrangements, and checked the results against IGoR. Hypergeometric tests were used in a later analysis to score TCR-TCR, TCR-HLA and TCR-CMV co-occurrence, with a repertoire-size bias correction applied to the TCR pairs. A later analysis estimated false discovery rates by permuting HLA or CMV assignments 20 times. In a later analysis, co-occurring TCRs were grouped using DBSCAN, and TCRdist sequence similarity was added for clustering within HLA-allele-positive subsets. Repertoires with fewer than 30,000 or more than 120,000 public chains were left out of co-occurrence clustering, as were five repertoires with anomalous nucleotide sharing. What TCRdb holds here is the immuneACCESS table cut down to in-frame rearrangements. Part of the clones is not present; checked against another copy, under half of the missing clones reflect an unresolved V gene, and the others are unexplained. That table supplies the V and J calls and clone size; D and trimming were determined from the DNA. Recorded for this sample are about 120,000 clones; 65% to 75% of them occurred a single time. Around 10% of the sample is in the top ten clones.

This clone was detected a few times. What this receptor recognizes is not known. One base away there is no much larger clone; base qualities are not given. The cohort was made up of roughly 670 healthy bone marrow donors. At the time of sampling, all cohort members were nominally healthy, though unrecorded immune exposures were likely present. The donor tested CMV seropositive and was one of the 289 seropositive cohort members. Each donor provided a peripheral blood sample, and peripheral blood mononuclear cells were used for TCR beta sequencing. Genomic DNA was extracted from the blood cell samples with the Qiagen DNeasy Blood Extraction Kit.

This TCR was sampled from a woman aged 50 to 65 in good health and CMV-seropositive. The material sequenced was PBMCs. The chain is assembled from TRBV18 and TRBJ1-1; 10 junctional bases match TRBD1. The DNA reads TGTGCCAGCTCACCACCCAACGGACAGGGGGGGACTGAAGCTTTCTTT. This gives the protein CASSPPNGQGGTEAFF.